This T cell receptor (beta chain) was sequenced during a study of cytomegalovirus exposure and HLA in healthy donors. The CDR3 extends over 15 amino acids. Trimming removed 5 bases from V and 1 base from J; junction bases left unmatched: 5. Germline CDR1 SGHTS, CDR2 YDEGEE. The study's findings and limits: Previous analysis showed most TCR beta V segments were productive about 87% or about 30% of the time. TRBV6-2, TRBV6-3 and other indistinguishable V segments were excluded.

Vbeta (60) and Jbeta (13) primers were used in the PCR. Some clones are missing from TCRdb's copy, which holds only in-frame ones; the method was immunoSEQ multiplex PCR. The sample holds about 200,000 clones; 60% to 85% are singletons and the top ten take over 1.5%. In the case of this clone: The antigen is not known.

Sequencing was done on a sample of PBMCs. V is TRBV5-8 and J is TRBJ2-1, with 8 nucleotides matching TRBD1. The receptor was isolated from a girl between 10 and 17 years old in good health and CMV-seropositive. The CDR3 region has the DNA TGTGCCAGCAGTAAGACAGGGGATTCCTACAATGAGCAGTTCTTC. Translating it yields CASSKTGDSYNEQFF.